A selection of T cell receptor beta chains follows, all from one sample in a study of shared clonotypes between healthy human individuals. Using immunoSEQ multiplex PCR, the repertoire was profiled, and TCRdb retains in-frame clones only, with some absent. Among some 580,000 clones listed, more than 95% were seen once. Sequencing used naive CD4+ T cells sorted from blood. The source is a woman in her thirties in good health. CDR3s include the opening cysteine and the closing phenylalanine or tryptophan. Each record gives: V gene, CDR3 length, D gene, J gene, clone size, CDR3 DNA, CDR3 protein. D genes are given only for firm matches. Not all rows give a size; the values are once, few, many and, for expanded clones, a class.

V gene: TRBV18
CDR3 length: 15
D gene: TRBD1
J gene: TRBJ2-5
clone size: NA
CDR3 DNA: TGTGCCAGCTCACCACCGGGACAGGGCGGGCAGACCCAGTACTTC
CDR3 protein: CASSPPGQGGQTQYF

V gene: TRBV29-1
CDR3 length: 13
D gene: NA
J gene: TRBJ2-2
clone size: NA
CDR3 DNA: TGCAGCGGCGCGGACAGAATCACCGGGGAGCTGTTTTTT
CDR3 protein: CSGADRITGELFF

V gene: TRBV7-6
CDR3 length: 10
D gene: NA
J gene: TRBJ2-5
clone size: once
CDR3 DNA: TGTGCCAGCGGTACGATGACCCAGTACTTC
CDR3 protein: CASGTMTQYF

V gene: TRBV27
CDR3 length: 15
D gene: TRBD2
J gene: TRBJ2-7
clone size: NA
CDR3 DNA: TGTGCCAGCAGTTTAATCGGGACTAGCGTATACGAGCAGTACTTC
CDR3 protein: CASSLIGTSVYEQYF

V gene: TRBV28
CDR3 length: 12
D gene: NA
J gene: TRBJ1-4
clone size: NA
CDR3 DNA: TGTGCCAGCAGTCCGTCCAATGAAAAACTGTTTTTT
CDR3 protein: CASSPSNEKLFF

V gene: TRBV18
CDR3 length: 13
D gene: NA
J gene: TRBJ1-1
clone size: NA
CDR3 DNA: TGTGCCAGCTCACCGGCTGGGGACACTGAAGCTTTCTTT
CDR3 protein: CASSPAGDTEAFF

V gene: TRBV6-5
CDR3 length: 15
D gene: NA
J gene: TRBJ1-5
clone size: NA
CDR3 DNA: TGTGCCAGCACCCAATACCTCGAGGGGAATCAGCCCCAGCATTTT
CDR3 protein: CASTQYLEGNQPQHF

V gene: TRBV5-8
CDR3 length: 16
D gene: NA
J gene: TRBJ1-1
clone size: NA
CDR3 DNA: TGTGCCAGCAGCCAGCTAACAGGCCGGGTTGACACTGAAGCTTTCTTT
CDR3 protein: CASSQLTGRVDTEAFF

V gene: TRBV6-4
CDR3 length: 16
D gene: NA
J gene: TRBJ2-6
clone size: NA
CDR3 DNA: TGTGCCAGCAGTGACTCGAAAACTGATGGGGCCAACGTCCTGACTTTC
CDR3 protein: CASSDSKTDGANVLTF

V gene: TRBV5-5
CDR3 length: 17
D gene: TRBD1
J gene: TRBJ1-1
clone size: NA
CDR3 DNA: TGTGCCAGCAGCGCCCTCCCGGGACAGGGCCCGGGGGCTGAAGCTTTCTTT
CDR3 protein: CASSALPGQGPGAEAFF

V gene: TRBV7-6
CDR3 length: 16
D gene: TRBD1
J gene: TRBJ2-7
clone size: NA
CDR3 DNA: TGTGCCAGCAGCCTCTTTTGGACAGGGGGCGGTTACGAGCAGTACTTC
CDR3 protein: CASSLFWTGGGYEQYF

V gene: TRBV5-1
CDR3 length: 14
D gene: TRBD1
J gene: TRBJ2-2
clone size: NA
CDR3 DNA: TGCGCCAGCAGCACCGGACAGGGTACCGGGGAGCTGTTTTTT
CDR3 protein: CASSTGQGTGELFF

V gene: TRBV7-8
CDR3 length: 18
D gene: NA
J gene: TRBJ2-1
clone size: NA
CDR3 DNA: TGTGCCAGCAGCTTAAGGGGCGGGCCCGGTGGATTCGGCGGTGAGCAGTTCTTC
CDR3 protein: CASSLRGGPGGFGGEQFF

V gene: TRBV10-3
CDR3 length: 15
D gene: NA
J gene: TRBJ2-7
clone size: NA
CDR3 DNA: TGTGCCATCAGTGAGTCGAAGACACGGACCTACGAGCAGTACTTC
CDR3 protein: CAISESKTRTYEQYF

V gene: TRBV11-2
CDR3 length: 14
D gene: NA
J gene: TRBJ1-6
clone size: NA
CDR3 DNA: TGTGCCAGCAGCCACGGGGGGGTGCGGTCACCCCTCCACTTT
CDR3 protein: CASSHGGVRSPLHF

V gene: TRBV18
CDR3 length: 16
D gene: NA
J gene: TRBJ2-2
clone size: NA
CDR3 DNA: TGTGCCAGCTCACCACCTAGCGGACCGAACACCGGGGAGCTGTTTTTT
CDR3 protein: CASSPPSGPNTGELFF

V gene: TRBV6-5
CDR3 length: 15
D gene: NA
J gene: TRBJ2-3
clone size: once
CDR3 DNA: TGTGCCAGCAGTTATTCTAGCGCTAGCACAGATACGCAGTATTTT
CDR3 protein: CASSYSSASTDTQYF

V gene: TRBV6-1
CDR3 length: 15
D gene: NA
J gene: TRBJ1-1
clone size: NA
CDR3 DNA: TGTGCCAGCAAAGCCCTGGGGACTTCGAACACTGAAGCTTTCTTT
CDR3 protein: CASKALGTSNTEAFF

V gene: TRBV7-2
CDR3 length: 15
D gene: TRBD2
J gene: TRBJ2-1
clone size: NA
CDR3 DNA: TGTGCCAGCAGCTTAATAGCGGGAGACTACAATGAGCAGTTCTTC
CDR3 protein: CASSLIAGDYNEQFF

V gene: TRBV18
CDR3 length: 20
D gene: TRBD1
J gene: TRBJ2-7
clone size: NA
CDR3 DNA: TGTGCCAGCTCACCACCGACGGGACAGGGGGAACCCTCACTAGCCTACGAGCAGTACTTC
CDR3 protein: CASSPPTGQGEPSLAYEQYF

V gene: TRBV5-1
CDR3 length: 13
D gene: NA
J gene: TRBJ2-5
clone size: NA
CDR3 DNA: TGCGCCAGCAGCCGATCGTACCAAGAGACCCAGTACTTC
CDR3 protein: CASSRSYQETQYF

V gene: TRBV28
CDR3 length: 14
D gene: NA
J gene: TRBJ1-4
clone size: NA
CDR3 DNA: TGTGCCACCCGGGAGACTGCAACTAATGAAAAACTGTTTTTT
CDR3 protein: CATRETATNEKLFF

V gene: TRBV5-5
CDR3 length: 14
D gene: NA
J gene: TRBJ2-7
clone size: NA
CDR3 DNA: TGTGCCAGCAGCTTGAACTCAGGGAGCTACGAGCAGTACTTC
CDR3 protein: CASSLNSGSYEQYF

V gene: TRBV28
CDR3 length: 15
D gene: TRBD1
J gene: TRBJ2-7
clone size: NA
CDR3 DNA: TGTGCCAGCAGTGGACAGGGTCCTCCCTGGGACGAGCAGTACTTC
CDR3 protein: CASSGQGPPWDEQYF

V gene: TRBV7-2
CDR3 length: 14
D gene: NA
J gene: TRBJ2-7
clone size: NA
CDR3 DNA: TGTGCCAGCAGCTTAGAACCGTGGGTGGGCGAGCAGTACTTC
CDR3 protein: CASSLEPWVGEQYF

V gene: TRBV28
CDR3 length: 14
D gene: NA
J gene: TRBJ2-5
clone size: NA
CDR3 DNA: TGTGCCAGCAGTCAAACCTCTATAGGAGAGACCCAGTACTTC
CDR3 protein: CASSQTSIGETQYF

V gene: TRBV20-1
CDR3 length: 11
D gene: NA
J gene: TRBJ1-2
clone size: NA
CDR3 DNA: TGCAGTGCTACGGACGGGGATGGCTACACCTTC
CDR3 protein: CSATDGDGYTF

V gene: TRBV28
CDR3 length: 12
D gene: NA
J gene: TRBJ2-1
clone size: NA
CDR3 DNA: TGTGCCAGCAGTCCTAGCCGAGGTGAGCAGTTCTTC
CDR3 protein: CASSPSRGEQFF

V gene: TRBV5-1
CDR3 length: 14
D gene: TRBD1
J gene: TRBJ2-3
clone size: NA
CDR3 DNA: TGCGCCAGCAGGAAAATTGGGACAGCTGATACGCAGTATTTT
CDR3 protein: CASRKIGTADTQYF

V gene: TRBV5-1
CDR3 length: 12
D gene: TRBD1
J gene: TRBJ2-7
clone size: NA
CDR3 DNA: TGCGCATCGGGACAGGGGGAGGACGAGCAGTACTTC
CDR3 protein: CASGQGEDEQYF

V gene: TRBV2
CDR3 length: 12
D gene: NA
J gene: TRBJ2-5
clone size: NA
CDR3 DNA: TGTGCCAGCAGTAGGGAAGGAGAGACCCAGTACTTC
CDR3 protein: CASSREGETQYF

V gene: TRBV5-4
CDR3 length: 13
D gene: NA
J gene: TRBJ2-5
clone size: NA
CDR3 DNA: TGTGCCAGCAGCTTGAAAGGGAGTCAGACCCAGTACTTC
CDR3 protein: CASSLKGSQTQYF

V gene: TRBV19
CDR3 length: 14
D gene: NA
J gene: TRBJ1-2
clone size: once
CDR3 DNA: TGTGCCAGTAGTATAGTTTCGGCAGGGCGCGGCTACACCTTC
CDR3 protein: CASSIVSAGRGYTF

V gene: TRBV6-5
CDR3 length: 15
D gene: NA
J gene: TRBJ1-4
clone size: NA
CDR3 DNA: TGTGCCAGCAGTTACCGCGGACAAATCGGGGAAAAACTGTTTTTT
CDR3 protein: CASSYRGQIGEKLFF

V gene: TRBV5-4
CDR3 length: 17
D gene: TRBD1
J gene: TRBJ1-1
clone size: NA
CDR3 DNA: TGTGCCAGCAGTTTTGGACGACAGGGTGTAACGAACACTGAAGCTTTCTTT
CDR3 protein: CASSFGRQGVTNTEAFF

V gene: TRBV5-1
CDR3 length: 15
D gene: NA
J gene: TRBJ2-1
clone size: NA
CDR3 DNA: TGCGCCAGCAGCTCGGAGCTGGGATATAAAAATGAGCAGTTCTTC
CDR3 protein: CASSSELGYKNEQFF

V gene: TRBV5-4
CDR3 length: 15
D gene: TRBD1
J gene: TRBJ2-7
clone size: NA
CDR3 DNA: TGTGCCAGCAGAAATAATGCCCAGGGGGCGGCCGAGCAGTACTTC
CDR3 protein: CASRNNAQGAAEQYF

V gene: TRBV28
CDR3 length: 13
D gene: NA
J gene: TRBJ2-7
clone size: once
CDR3 DNA: TGTGCCAGCAGTTTAGGGTTAGCTCTCGAGCAGTACTTC
CDR3 protein: CASSLGLALEQYF

V gene: TRBV2
CDR3 length: 13
D gene: NA
J gene: TRBJ2-5
clone size: NA
CDR3 DNA: TGTGCCAGCAGTTCCGGACAGCAAGAGACCCAGTACTTC
CDR3 protein: CASSSGQQETQYF

V gene: TRBV27
CDR3 length: 14
D gene: NA
J gene: TRBJ2-1
clone size: NA
CDR3 DNA: TGTGCCAGCAGTTTATCCCCCCCCGGGAATGAGCAGTTCTTC
CDR3 protein: CASSLSPPGNEQFF

V gene: TRBV28
CDR3 length: 15
D gene: TRBD1
J gene: TRBJ1-5
clone size: NA
CDR3 DNA: TGTGCCAGCAGTTCTCATACAGGGGGCGGCCAGCCCCAGCATTTT
CDR3 protein: CASSSHTGGGQPQHF

V gene: TRBV19
CDR3 length: 17
D gene: TRBD1
J gene: TRBJ1-3
clone size: NA
CDR3 DNA: TGTGCCAGTAGTATTGCGGGACAGGGGATCTCTGGAAACACCATATATTTT
CDR3 protein: CASSIAGQGISGNTIYF

V gene: TRBV30
CDR3 length: 14
D gene: NA
J gene: TRBJ2-7
clone size: NA
CDR3 DNA: TGTGCCTGGAGTGCTGAGGGAGCAAGCGACGAGCAGTACTTC
CDR3 protein: CAWSAEGASDEQYF

V gene: TRBV27
CDR3 length: 16
D gene: NA
J gene: TRBJ1-5
clone size: NA
CDR3 DNA: TGTGCCAGCAGGGCCCTCCCGGACGTAGGCAATCAGCCCCAGCATTTT
CDR3 protein: CASRALPDVGNQPQHF

V gene: TRBV15
CDR3 length: 18
D gene: TRBD2
J gene: TRBJ2-3
clone size: NA
CDR3 DNA: TGTGCCACCAGCAGAGATGGGCAAAGGACTAGCGGGGGAGATACGCAGTATTTT
CDR3 protein: CATSRDGQRTSGGDTQYF

V gene: TRBV2
CDR3 length: 15
D gene: TRBD2
J gene: TRBJ2-7
clone size: NA
CDR3 DNA: TGTGCCAGCAAGGCGGGGACTAGGACGACCCACGAGCAGTACTTC
CDR3 protein: CASKAGTRTTHEQYF

V gene: TRBV19
CDR3 length: 13
D gene: NA
J gene: TRBJ2-5
clone size: NA
CDR3 DNA: TGTGCCAGTAGTATCTCGGAGGGTGGGACCCAGTACTTC
CDR3 protein: CASSISEGGTQYF

V gene: TRBV28
CDR3 length: 12
D gene: NA
J gene: TRBJ2-2
clone size: NA
CDR3 DNA: TGTGCCAGCAGTTTCGTCCTCGGGGAGCTGTTTTTT
CDR3 protein: CASSFVLGELFF

V gene: TRBV19
CDR3 length: 12
D gene: NA
J gene: TRBJ1-5
clone size: NA
CDR3 DNA: TGTGCCAGTAGGGGTACCAATCAGCCCCAGCATTTT
CDR3 protein: CASRGTNQPQHF

V gene: TRBV2
CDR3 length: 14
D gene: NA
J gene: TRBJ2-7
clone size: NA
CDR3 DNA: TGTGCCAGCAGTGAAGGAGTTGGGGGGGCCGAGCAGTACTTC
CDR3 protein: CASSEGVGGAEQYF

V gene: TRBV28
CDR3 length: 16
D gene: NA
J gene: TRBJ2-7
clone size: once
CDR3 DNA: TGTGCCAGCAGTTTAACGAGACTGGGGGCAATATACGAGCAGTACTTC
CDR3 protein: CASSLTRLGAIYEQYF

V gene: TRBV5-4
CDR3 length: 16
D gene: NA
J gene: TRBJ2-1
clone size: NA
CDR3 DNA: TGTGCCAGCAGCCAAGGGCGCAGCAGCTCCTACAATGAGCAGTTCTTC
CDR3 protein: CASSQGRSSSYNEQFF